The entry that follows covers one TCR beta chain sequence. The data derive from a study of blood T cell repertoires in COVID-19. V was trimmed by 7 bases and J by 7 bases, leaving 17 bases between them. Germline V CDR1 and CDR2: LNHDA, SQIVND (reference sequence). The CDR3 has 15 amino acids. The assay was immunoSEQ multiplex PCR, and TCRdb's table has in-frame clones only and misses some. The profile shows 300,000 to 400,000 clones, approximately 90% of them singletons. The chain has TRBV19 and TRBJ1-6, with D possibly being TRBD1 (6 bases). The receptor's source is a woman between 18 and 29 years old who had recovered from COVID-19. The sample taken for sequencing was PBMCs or T cells enriched from blood (not recorded which). The CDR3 coding sequence is TGTGCCAGTAAAAACTGGGGGGGCGGGAATTCACCCCTCCACTTT. Protein product: CASKNWGGGNSPLHF.